Below are 8 T cell receptor beta chains sequenced from a single sample in a study of chemoradiotherapy in HPV16-positive cancers. The table came from immunoSEQ multiplex PCR; TCRdb's copy has only in-frame clones and leaves some out. Among about 17,000 clones listed, approximately 91% were seen once. The sample here was blood, taken from a patient who underwent chemoradiotherapy. Receptors were obtained from a human donor with HPV-associated anogenital cancer.

This chain joins TRBV30 and TRBJ1-4; no reliable D call. Germline loops: CDR1 GTSNPN, CDR2 SVGIG (reference sequence). Between the trimmed V and J ends, which lost 0 bases and 5 bases, there was a span of 7 bases. This CDR3 is built from 13 residues. DNA of the CDR3: TGTGCCTGGAGTGTATGGGTAAATGAAAAACTGTTTTTT. Protein product: CAWSVWVNEKLFF. Variable domain in full (rest from reference TRBV30 and TRBJ1-4): SQTIHQWPATLVQPVGSPLSLECTVEGTSNPNLYWYRQAAGRGLQLLFYSVGIGQISSEVPQNLSASRPQDRQFILSSKKLLLSDSGFYLCAWSVWVNEKLFFGSGTQLSVL.

The chain employs TRBV7-2 and TRBJ2-7; 12 bases line up with TRBD2. Trimming at V came to 1 base and at J to 4 bases, leaving 5 bases not matched to a gene. Germline CDR1 is SGHTA and CDR2 is FQGNSA. The CDR3 sequence is 16 residues long. CDR3 region: CASSLDMTSGGYEQYF. CDR3 sequence (DNA): TGTGCCAGCAGCTTAGATATGACTAGCGGGGGTTACGAGCAGTACTTC.

This chain connects TRBV9 to TRBJ1-2, with D tentatively TRBD1 (5 bases). The CDR3 runs 13 residues. The germline gives CDR1 SGDLS, CDR2 YYNGEE. Trimming removed 3 bases from V and 8 bases from J, with 14 bases in between. This CDR3 is CASSDRPGRGYTF. CDR3 nucleotide sequence: TGTGCCAGCAGCGACCGACCGGGACGCGGCTACACCTTC.

This clone is a singleton in its sample. The chain is built from TRBV6-6 and TRBJ2-7; TRBD2 matches 11 bases. Germline V gives CDR1 MNHNY, CDR2 SVGAGI (reference sequence). J was trimmed by 7 bases and V by 6 bases; bases with no gene match: 11. The CDR3 loop spans 15 amino acids. The CDR3 DNA follows: TGTGCCAGCAGATCTAGCGGGGGGCTCCGTCGGGAGCAGTACGTC. Its translation: CASRSSGGLRREQYV.

Comments on this clone: At one of its ends the junction is not consistent with the germline gene, which may arise from a read error. This chain uses TRBV7-6 with TRBJ2-1; 9 positions match TRBD2. CDR3 length: 14 amino acids. Germline values: CDR1 SGHVS, CDR2 FNYEAQ. The CDR3 nucleotides read TGTGCCAGCAGCATAGCGGGGGCCTACAATGAGCAGTTCTTC. Translated, it gives CASSIAGAYNEQFF.

The genes are TRBV5-1 and TRBJ2-3; D uncertain. V was pared by 1 base and J by 0 bases, with 9 bases between. Germline CDR1 SGHRS, CDR2 YFSETQ. The CDR3 runs 15 residues. The CDR3 sequence: CASSLRSKSTDTQYF. In DNA form, the CDR3 reads TGCGCCAGCAGCTTGAGGAGCAAAAGCACAGATACGCAGTATTTT.

The J gene is TRBJ2-1, the V gene TRBV9; 11 nucleotides line up with TRBD2. CDR1 and CDR2 (germline): SGDLS, YYNGEE. The CDR3 sequence is 18 residues long. The J segment lost 0 bases and the V segment lost 3 bases, leaving 8 bases of the junction unmatched. CDR3 nucleotides: TGTGCCAGCAGCGCCCCTAGCGGGGGGACTAGCTCCTACAATGAGCAGTTCTTC. Protein product: CASSAPSGGTSSYNEQFF.

The rearrangement uses TRBV2 and TRBJ1-2; unclear D gene. Trimming pared 6 bases from V and 1 base from J, leaving 15 bases between. The CDR3 runs 15 residues. Germline V lookup: CDR1 SNHLY, CDR2 FYNNEI. CDR3: CASRGGYSINYGYTF. In nucleotides, the CDR3 is TGTGCCAGCAGGGGAGGGTACTCAATTAACTATGGCTACACCTTC.